Listed here are 10 T cell receptor beta chains from one sample, sequenced in a study of response to subunit inactivated influenza vaccine. TCRdb independently ran MiXCR on the RT-PCR reads; one entry per CDR3 protein. Among fewer than 800,000 distinct CDR3 sequences, around 14% were seen once, and the ten largest hold around a tenth. The sample in question was PBMCs from blood, obtained about 11 days after vaccination. These receptors were taken from a man aged 50 to 60 who received an inactivated influenza vaccine.

The chain combines TRBV5-1 with TRBJ2-3; TRBD2 might be the D (5 bases). With 2 bases removed from V and 4 bases from J, the gap between germline ends came to 17 bases. Per germline, CDR1 SGHRS and CDR2 YFSETQ. This CDR3 is built from 16 residues. CDR3 protein: CASSFEGPRRADTQYF. CDR3 in DNA: TGCGCCAGCAGCTTTGAGGGCCCCCGACGGGCAGATACGCAGTATTTT.

A note on this clonotype: A much more abundant neighbour one base away suggests this may be a read error. The rearrangement joins TRBV7-9 to TRBJ1-5; D gene unclear. Germline values: CDR1 SEHNR, CDR2 FQNEAQ (reference sequence). The CDR3 contains 14 residues. The ends were cut back, 1 base at V and 10 bases at J, with 14 bases in the middle. The CDR3 reads CASSLEGLGHPQHF. CDR3 DNA sequence: TGTGCCAGCAGCTTAGAGGGATTAGGCCACCCCCAGCATTTT.

The chain combines TRBV28 with TRBJ2-1; D is uncertain. V was pared by 5 bases and J by 4 bases, with 9 bases between. The V gene's germline CDR1 is MDHEN and CDR2 SYDVKM. The CDR3 loop spans 13 amino acids. This CDR3 reads CASSPNWYNEQFF. For the CDR3, the DNA is TGTGCCAGCAGTCCCAACTGGTACAATGAGCAGTTCTTC.

The rearrangement joins TRBV28 to TRBJ2-6; perhaps TRBD1 as D (5 bases). CDR3 length: 16 residues. Trimming removed 0 bases at V and 0 bases at J, with 6 bases between. Per the germline V gene, CDR1 is MDHEN and CDR2 is SYDVKM. The CDR3 coding sequence is TGTGCCAGCAGTTTATGGCAGGGCTCTGGGGCCAACGTCCTGACTTTC. Its translation is CASSLWQGSGANVLTF.

This sequence joins TRBV20-1 and TRBJ2-2; 13 positions match TRBD2. Germline values: CDR1 DFQATT, CDR2 SNEGSKA (reference sequence). J lost 4 bases, V lost 5 bases, and 4 bases had no gene match. The CDR3 is made up of 15 amino acids. This chain's CDR3 is CSAGLAGEGTGELFF. The CDR3 DNA reads as TGCAGTGCTGGACTAGCGGGAGAGGGCACCGGGGAGCTGTTTTTT.

Here the CDR3 DNA reads TGTGCCAGCAGTTTAGCGGGACCCTCCCAAGAGCAGTACTTC. This codes for CASSLAGPSQEQYF. The chain couples TRBV12-3 or TRBV12-4 to TRBJ2-7; D may match TRBD1 or TRBD2 (5 bases each). This CDR3 spans 14 amino acids. Trimming removed 0 bases from V and 7 bases from J, with 13 bases in between.

This clonotype came up a few times. The chain has TRBV7-8 and TRBJ2-7, with D uncertain. V was shortened by 10 bases and J by 6 bases, with 16 bases between the two germline ends. The CDR3 contains 12 residues. CDR1 and CDR2 (germline): SGHVS, FQNEAQ. CDR3: CATGDTASEQYF. CDR3 in DNA: TGTGCCACCGGAGACACGGCTAGCGAGCAGTACTTC.

The chain is built from TRBV6-2 or TRBV6-3 and TRBJ2-1, with 8 nucleotides matching TRBD2. The ends lost 6 bases at V and 8 bases at J; junction bases unmatched: 9. The CDR3 totals 14 residues. Per the germline V gene, CDR1 is MNHEY and CDR2 is SVGEGT. For the CDR3, the DNA is TGTGCCAGCAGCCCGGGAGGGCTATACTATGAGCAGTTCTTC. Protein sequence: CASSPGGLYYEQFF.

This clonotype was detected a few times. The genes are TRBV10-1 and TRBJ2-3, with D tentatively TRBD1 or TRBD2 (6 bases each). CDR1 and CDR2 from the germline V gene are WNHNN and SYGVQD (reference sequence). The CDR3 totals 15 residues. Deletions cut 7 bases from V and 3 bases from J, with 17 bases between. CDR3: CASTPEGGCTDTQYF. The CDR3 DNA follows: TGCGCCAGCACCCCCGAGGGGGGCTGTACAGATACGCAGTATTTT.

This clonotype showed up many times. V gene TRBV29-1 combines with J gene TRBJ2-1; 10 nucleotides line up with TRBD1. Germline CDR1 SQVTM, CDR2 ANQGSEA. The CDR3 spans 16 residues. V was pared by 5 bases and J by 4 bases, with 11 bases of the junction left unmatched. CDR3 sequence (DNA): TGCAGCGTTCCCCTCCTCGGGACAGGGGTTTACAATGAGCAGTTCTTC. Translating it yields CSVPLLGTGVYNEQFF.